This is a list of T cell receptor beta chains from one sample in a study of shared clonotypes between healthy human individuals. Using immunoSEQ multiplex PCR, the repertoire was profiled, and TCRdb retains in-frame clones only, with some absent. The data hold about 590,000 clones, with 95% observed a single time. Sequencing was done on a sample of naive CD8+ T cells sorted from blood. The receptor set was obtained from a woman aged 30 to 39 in good health. Each CDR3 is given with its conserved first and last residue. A D gene is named only where the DNA matches it firmly. Clone size is stated in some rows and not others, as once, few, many or a class when expanded.

DNA	CDR3	J	V	size	D
TGTGCCAGCAGTGTCAGCGGCTACGAGCAGTACTTC	CASSVSGYEQYF	TRBJ2-7	TRBV25-1	NA	NA
TGTGCCAGCAGCTTAGCGCTTCACAGGCTAACCTATGGCTACACCTTC	CASSLALHRLTYGYTF	TRBJ1-2	TRBV7-8	NA	NA
TGTGCCAGCAGCCTACGACTCACGTGTGGGTTCGAGCAGTACTTC	CASSLRLTCGFEQYF	TRBJ2-7	TRBV12-1	NA	NA
TGTGCCAGCAGCTTGTCTTCTACCGGGGAGCTGTTTTTT	CASSLSSTGELFF	TRBJ2-2	TRBV5-6	NA	NA
TGTGCCAGCAGCTTTAGAGTCGGCACAGATACGCAGTATTTT	CASSFRVGTDTQYF	TRBJ2-3	TRBV13	NA	NA
TGCGCCAGCAGCCAAAAGCGGGAGGGCCCCGGGGAGCTGTTTTTT	CASSQKREGPGELFF	TRBJ2-2	TRBV4-1	once	TRBD2
TGTGCCTGGAGTCACGGTGGGGGTTTGGGTACTGAAGCTTTCTTT	CAWSHGGGLGTEAFF	TRBJ1-1	TRBV30	NA	NA
TGTGCCAGCTTCGGGGGCAATGAGCAGTTCTTC	CASFGGNEQFF	TRBJ2-1	TRBV28	NA	NA
TGTGCCCCTCGACAGGGAACCCAAGAGACCCAGTACTTC	CAPRQGTQETQYF	TRBJ2-5	TRBV7-4	NA	TRBD1
TGCAGCGTTGATGTGGCCTACGAGCAGTACTTC	CSVDVAYEQYF	TRBJ2-7	TRBV29-1	NA	NA
TGCAGCGTTGCAGGGGGCGAAAATATTGAAGCTTTCTTT	CSVAGGENIEAFF	TRBJ1-1	TRBV29-1	NA	TRBD1
TGTGCCAGCAGCTTGGGACAGGGGGCTGATCAGCCCCAGCATTTT	CASSLGQGADQPQHF	TRBJ1-5	TRBV7-8	NA	TRBD1
TGTGCCAGCAGTCACCTCTCCGGGGGTAGGGGTTACGGTGAGCAGTTCTTC	CASSHLSGGRGYGEQFF	TRBJ2-1	TRBV27	once	NA
TGTGCCAGCAGCTCCCCCCACAGGGCATTGTACAACATTCAGTACTTC	CASSSPHRALYNIQYF	TRBJ2-4	TRBV5-6	NA	NA
TGTGCCATCAGTGAGGAGGATCAGCCCCAGCATTTT	CAISEEDQPQHF	TRBJ1-5	TRBV10-3	NA	NA
TGTGCCAGCAGTCCCGGGAGGGGCACCGGGGAGCTGTTTTTT	CASSPGRGTGELFF	TRBJ2-2	TRBV27	NA	TRBD2
TGTGCCAGCAGCCGAGGAAATCAGCCCCAGCATTTT	CASSRGNQPQHF	TRBJ1-5	TRBV9	NA	NA
TGTGCCAGCAGCTACCCGACAGGCTCCTATGGCTACACCTTC	CASSYPTGSYGYTF	TRBJ1-2	TRBV2	NA	NA
TGTGCCATCAGTGAGTCGGCACGCCCTGAAGCTTTCTTT	CAISESARPEAFF	TRBJ1-1	TRBV10-3	few	NA
TGTGCCAGCTCAGCGGGGAGTAACCACGAGCAGTACTTC	CASSAGSNHEQYF	TRBJ2-7	TRBV28	NA	TRBD2
TGTGCCACTCGGGGGGGGACTAACCCTTACGAGCAGTACTTC	CATRGGTNPYEQYF	TRBJ2-7	TRBV27	NA	TRBD2
TGTGCCAGCAGCTTGGGGCAGACCGAGCAGTACTTC	CASSLGQTEQYF	TRBJ2-7	TRBV5-6	once	NA
TGCGCCAGCAGTGAGCTAGCCTCCTACAATGAGCAGTTCTTC	CASSELASYNEQFF	TRBJ2-1	TRBV10-2	NA	NA
TGTGCCAGCAGTTACCTCGGGGGGGGCGGTTCACCCCTCCACTTT	CASSYLGGGGSPLHF	TRBJ1-6	TRBV6-6	NA	NA
TGTGCCAGCAGTGGGACGGCGGAGGGCTATGGCTACACCTTC	CASSGTAEGYGYTF	TRBJ1-2	TRBV2	NA	NA
TGCAGCGTTGACTCCGGGGACAGGTCTCCCTACGAGCAGTACTTC	CSVDSGDRSPYEQYF	TRBJ2-7	TRBV29-1	NA	TRBD1
TGTGCCAGCTCACCCTCGGGGTCCTCGGATACGCAGTATTTT	CASSPSGSSDTQYF	TRBJ2-3	TRBV18	NA	NA
TGCGCCAGCAGCTCGGGGGACAGTCATGAGCAGTTCTTC	CASSSGDSHEQFF	TRBJ2-1	TRBV5-1	NA	NA
TGTGCCAGCAGCTTCGCCCCGCCGGACAGGGTCCCTCACTCTGGAAACACCATATATTTT	CASSFAPPDRVPHSGNTIYF	TRBJ1-3	TRBV7-8	NA	TRBD1
TGTGCCAGTAGGGTCACTAGCGACTACAATGAGCAGTTCTTC	CASRVTSDYNEQFF	TRBJ2-1	TRBV19	once	TRBD2
TGTGCCAGCAGGCTGCTAGCGAGAACCTACGAGCAGTACTTC	CASRLLARTYEQYF	TRBJ2-7	TRBV28	once	NA
TGTGCCGCCAAACGACAGGGGGCTTACGAGCAGTACTTC	CAAKRQGAYEQYF	TRBJ2-7	TRBV28	NA	TRBD1
TGTGCCAGCAGTGAAGGCCCAGGCCTTCTGTTGGACGAGCAGTACTTC	CASSEGPGLLLDEQYF	TRBJ2-7	TRBV6-1	once	NA
TGTGCCAGCAGTTACGCGGGAGATTCGTACGAGCAGTACTTC	CASSYAGDSYEQYF	TRBJ2-7	TRBV6-5	NA	TRBD2
TGCAGCGTAGCCACAGGGATCTCTGGAAACACCATATATTTT	CSVATGISGNTIYF	TRBJ1-3	TRBV29-1	NA	NA
TGTGCCAGTGGACAGGGGGCAGGGGATACGCAGTATTTT	CASGQGAGDTQYF	TRBJ2-3	TRBV2	NA	TRBD1
TGTGCCAGCAGTCTACTAGCGGGAGGCCAAGAGACCCAGTACTTC	CASSLLAGGQETQYF	TRBJ2-5	TRBV27	NA	TRBD2
TGTGCCAGCAGCCATAGCCGGGACAGGTCCTACGAGCAGTACTTC	CASSHSRDRSYEQYF	TRBJ2-7	TRBV7-9	NA	TRBD1
TGTGCCAGCAGCACCGGGGGGACGAGGGGAAACACCATATATTTT	CASSTGGTRGNTIYF	TRBJ1-3	TRBV9	once	NA
TGCAGCGTTGAAGTTCGGTGGGGGAGCGTCTACGAGCAGTACTTC	CSVEVRWGSVYEQYF	TRBJ2-7	TRBV29-1	NA	NA
TGTGCCAGCAGCTTAGGGGGAACAGGGGTGAACTATGGCTACACCTTC	CASSLGGTGVNYGYTF	TRBJ1-2	TRBV13	NA	TRBD1
TGCGCCAGCAGCTGGGCGCGGGGCTACGAGCAGTACTTC	CASSWARGYEQYF	TRBJ2-7	TRBV5-1	NA	NA